The 10 T cell receptor beta chains reported below all come from one sample, sequenced in a study of cytomegalovirus exposure and HLA in healthy donors. Both 60 Vbeta primers and 13 Jbeta primers went into the PCR. The method was immunoSEQ multiplex PCR; TCRdb's version includes in-frame clones alone and lacks a portion of them. This table holds under 200,000 clones, roughly 80% found once. The sample taken for sequencing was PBMCs. These receptors all stem from a middle-aged man in good health and CMV-seronegative.

The CDR3 loop is CASSPESGRDGYTF. DNA for the CDR3: TGCGCCAGCAGCCCAGAAAGTGGGAGGGATGGCTACACCTTC. The chain joins TRBV5-1 to TRBJ1-2; D remains unclear. The CDR3 has 14 amino acids. CDR1 is SGHRS and CDR2 is YFSETQ in the germline V gene. With 4 bases removed from V and 6 bases from J, the gap between germline ends came to 16 bases.

The chain uses TRBV5-6 and TRBJ2-1; 9 bases are shared with TRBD1. The CDR3 sequence is 16 residues long. CDR1 is SGHDT, CDR2 YYEEEE, per germline. V trimming: 0 bases; J trimming: 4 bases; junction bases outside the gene matches: 5. The CDR3 nucleotides read TGTGCCAGCAGCTTGGCCGGGACAGGGTGGTACAATGAGCAGTTCTTC. This codes for CASSLAGTGWYNEQFF.

This chain links TRBV6-6 with TRBJ2-5; maybe TRBD1 (5 bases). Deletions cut 2 bases from V and 0 bases from J, with 13 bases between. The length of the CDR3 is 16 residues. Germline CDR1 is MNHNY and CDR2 is SVGAGI (reference sequence). CDR3 nucleotides: TGTGCCAGCAGTTACCCAGGGTCGGGTCACCAAGAGACCCAGTACTTC. This translates into CASSYPGSGHQETQYF.

This chain uses TRBV9 with TRBJ1-2; D call uncertain. V lost 4 bases, J lost 8 bases, and 9 bases lay in between. Germline loops: CDR1 SGDLS, CDR2 YYNGEE. This CDR3 has 11 amino acids. The CDR3 DNA follows: TGTGCCAGCAGCCCTTCCCTGGGCTACACCTTC. Encoded protein: CASSPSLGYTF.

V usage is TRBV7-9 and J usage is TRBJ2-2; perhaps TRBD2 as D (5 bases). Germline CDR1 SEHNR, CDR2 FQNEAQ (reference sequence). This CDR3 region has 16 residues. Trimming took 1 base from V and 1 from J, leaving 10 bases between them. The CDR3 region has the DNA TGTGCCAGCAGCTTAGTGGCGGGCCTGAACACCGGGGAGCTGTTTTTT. This encodes CASSLVAGLNTGELFF.

This clone was picked up one time. The chain is built from TRBV10-2 and TRBJ1-2, with D tentatively TRBD1 (5 bases). The ends were cut back, 6 bases at V and 4 bases at J, with 12 bases in the middle. The germline V gene encodes CDR1 WSHSY and CDR2 SAAADI. This CDR3 is built from 13 residues. The CDR3 DNA reads TGCGCCAGCAGACCGGGACTCCCCTATGGCTACACCTTC. This gives the protein CASRPGLPYGYTF.

V gene TRBV18 combines with J gene TRBJ2-7, with D tentatively TRBD2 (5 bases). The CDR3 extends over 13 amino acids. Germline V gene lookup returns CDR1 KGHSH and CDR2 LQKENI. Deletions cut 3 bases from V and 6 bases from J, with 12 bases between. This CDR3 reads CASSPGRGSEQYF. CDR3 in DNA: TGTGCCAGCTCACCGGGCCGAGGGAGCGAGCAGTACTTC.

V gene TRBV7-2 combines with J gene TRBJ2-7; 8 bases agree with TRBD1. The germline gives CDR1 SGHTA, CDR2 FQGNSA. The CDR3 extends over 18 amino acids. J was trimmed by 4 bases and V by 5 bases; bases with no gene match: 19. CDR3: CASSLDRYRQGAVYEQYF. The CDR3 DNA is TGTGCCAGCAGCCTAGATCGGTATCGGCAGGGGGCAGTTTACGAGCAGTACTTC.

This sequence joins TRBV7-8 and TRBJ2-5, with D possibly matching TRBD1 (6 bases). The CDR3 runs 13 residues. Germline V gene sequence: CDR1 SGHVS, CDR2 FQNEAQ. V gave up 4 bases and J gave up 4 bases, with 10 bases separating them. CDR3 amino acids: CASSWSGVETQYF. In DNA form, the CDR3 reads TGTGCCAGCAGCTGGTCAGGGGTAGAGACCCAGTACTTC.

The chain employs TRBV5-8 and TRBJ2-3; weak D call: TRBD2 (6 bases). The CDR3 has 15 residues. The V end lost 0 bases, the J end lost 7 bases, and 15 bases lay between the germline ends. CDR1 is SGHTS, CDR2 YDEGEE, per germline. CDR3 DNA: TGTGCCAGCAGCTTGGATCCCGGGGGAGGATATACGCAGTATTTT. It yields the protein CASSLDPGGGYTQYF.